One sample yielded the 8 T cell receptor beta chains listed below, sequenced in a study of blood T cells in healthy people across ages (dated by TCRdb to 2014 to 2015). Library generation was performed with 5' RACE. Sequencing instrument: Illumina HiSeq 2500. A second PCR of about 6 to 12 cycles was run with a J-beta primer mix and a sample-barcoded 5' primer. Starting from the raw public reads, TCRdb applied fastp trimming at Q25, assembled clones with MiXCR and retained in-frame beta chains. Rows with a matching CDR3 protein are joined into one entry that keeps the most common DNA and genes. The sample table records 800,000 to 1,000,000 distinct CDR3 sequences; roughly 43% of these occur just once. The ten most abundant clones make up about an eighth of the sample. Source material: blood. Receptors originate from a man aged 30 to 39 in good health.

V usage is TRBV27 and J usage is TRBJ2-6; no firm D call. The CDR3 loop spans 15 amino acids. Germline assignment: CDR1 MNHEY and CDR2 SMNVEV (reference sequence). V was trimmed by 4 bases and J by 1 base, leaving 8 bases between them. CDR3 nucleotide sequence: TGTGCCAGCAGTTCCGCAGCGTCTGGGGCCAACGTCCTGACTTTC. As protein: CASSSAASGANVLTF.

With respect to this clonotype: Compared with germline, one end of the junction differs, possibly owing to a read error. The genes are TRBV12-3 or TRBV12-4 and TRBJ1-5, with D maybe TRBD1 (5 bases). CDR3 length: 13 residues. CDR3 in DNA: TGTACCAGCAGTTCGACGGGGGTTCAGCCCCAGCATTTT. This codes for CTSSSTGVQPQHF.

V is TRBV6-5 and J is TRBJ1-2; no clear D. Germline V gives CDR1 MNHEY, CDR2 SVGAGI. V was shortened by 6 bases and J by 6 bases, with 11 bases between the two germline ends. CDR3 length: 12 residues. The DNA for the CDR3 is TGTGCCAGCAGGAACAGTGTTGATGGCTACACCTTC. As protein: CASRNSVDGYTF.

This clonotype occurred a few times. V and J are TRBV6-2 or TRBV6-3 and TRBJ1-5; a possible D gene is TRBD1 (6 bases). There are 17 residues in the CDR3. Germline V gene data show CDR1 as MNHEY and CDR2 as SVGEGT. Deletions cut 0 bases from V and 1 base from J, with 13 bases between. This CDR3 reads CASSYSARGLSNQPQHF. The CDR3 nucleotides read TGTGCCAGCAGTTACTCCGCCAGGGGCTTAAGCAATCAGCCCCAGCATTTT.

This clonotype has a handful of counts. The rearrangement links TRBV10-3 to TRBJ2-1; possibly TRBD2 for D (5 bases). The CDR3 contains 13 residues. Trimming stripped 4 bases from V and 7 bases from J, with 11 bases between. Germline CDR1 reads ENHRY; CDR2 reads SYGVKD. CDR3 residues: CAISVEDPNEQFF. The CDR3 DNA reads TGTGCCATCAGTGTGGAGGATCCGAATGAGCAGTTCTTC.

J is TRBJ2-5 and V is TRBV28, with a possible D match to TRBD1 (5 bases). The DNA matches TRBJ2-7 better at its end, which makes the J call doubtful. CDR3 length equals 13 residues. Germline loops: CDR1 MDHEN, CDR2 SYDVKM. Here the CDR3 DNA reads TGTGCCAGTCTAGGTCCAGGGATCTACGAGCAGTACTTC. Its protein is CASLGPGIYEQYF.

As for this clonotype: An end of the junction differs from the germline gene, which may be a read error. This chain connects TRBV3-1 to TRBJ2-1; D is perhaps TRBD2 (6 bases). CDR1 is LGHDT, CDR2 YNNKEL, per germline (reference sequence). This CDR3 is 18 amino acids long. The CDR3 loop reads CAGSARTGGASSYNEQFF. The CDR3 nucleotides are TGTGCCGGCAGCGCCCGGACTGGAGGGGCAAGCTCCTACAATGAGCAGTTCTTC.

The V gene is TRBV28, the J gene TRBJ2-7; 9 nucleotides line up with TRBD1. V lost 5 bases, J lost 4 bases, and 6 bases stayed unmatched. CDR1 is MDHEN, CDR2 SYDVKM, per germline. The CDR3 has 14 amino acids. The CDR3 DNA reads TGTGCCAGCAGTACGGGACAGGGCTTTTACGAGCAGTACTTC. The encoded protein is CASSTGQGFYEQYF. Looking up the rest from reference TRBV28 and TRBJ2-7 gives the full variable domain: DVKVTQSSRYLVKRTGEKVFLECVQDMDHENMFWYRQDPGLGLRLIYFSYDVKMKEKGDIPEGYSVSREKKERFSLILESASTNQTSMYLCASSTGQGFYEQYFGPGTRLTVT.